The source of this T cell receptor (beta chain) is a study of blood T cell repertoires in COVID-19. Study as a whole: Italy, Spain and the United States were the sources of the convalescent and acute COVID-19 samples. PBMCs, B-cell-depleted T cells, or T cells provided the cDNA or gDNA that made up the material.

The junction had 4 bases not matched to a gene; V was cut back by 0 bases and J by 0 bases. The CDR3 runs 18 residues. In germline, CDR1 is SGDLS, CDR2 YYNGEE. Authors' analysis steps: For nucleated cells, counts were estimated from reference gene primer amplification. Clones were sequenced by immunoSEQ multiplex PCR, and TCRdb holds only the in-frame ones, with some missing. V and J calls and clone size are as listed in that table; D and trimming were resolved from the DNA. The sample has about 160,000 clones, around 80% seen once. Sequencing was done on a sample of peripheral blood. This chain joins TRBV9 and TRBJ2-6; the match to TRBD1 covers 9 bases. This clonotype originated in a woman aged 80 or over with active or convalescent COVID-19. As DNA, the CDR3 is TGTGCCAGCAGCGTAGGGGGACAGGGATTCTCTGGGGCCAACGTCCTGACTTTC. Protein: CASSVGGQGFSGANVLTF.